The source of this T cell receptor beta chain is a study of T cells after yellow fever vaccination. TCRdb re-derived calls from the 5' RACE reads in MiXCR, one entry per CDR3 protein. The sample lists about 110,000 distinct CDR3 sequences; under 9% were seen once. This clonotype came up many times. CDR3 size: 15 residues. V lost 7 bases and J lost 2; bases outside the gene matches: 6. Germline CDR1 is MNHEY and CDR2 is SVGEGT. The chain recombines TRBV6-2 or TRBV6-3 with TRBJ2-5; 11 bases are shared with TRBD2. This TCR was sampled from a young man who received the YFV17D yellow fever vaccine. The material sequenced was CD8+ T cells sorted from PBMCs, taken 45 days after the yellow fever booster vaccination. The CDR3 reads CASKAGLADQETQYF. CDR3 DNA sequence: TGTGCCAGCAAGGCGGGACTAGCGGATCAAGAGACCCAGTACTTC.